This paragraph covers one T cell receptor (beta chain) sequence. These data belong to a study of CD8+CD57+ T cells in acquired aplastic anemia. About the research overall: Average DNA yield from sorted CD4+ and CD8+ cells was roughly 3 ug.

Patients picked for sequencing had shown CD8+CD57+ cell expansion detected by flow cytometry. Severe acquired aplastic anemia affected all patients. Receipt of therapy had not occurred in any patient by the time of blood sampling. CDR1 is SGHTA, CDR2 FQGNSA, per germline. With 0 bases removed from V and 6 bases from J, the gap between germline ends came to 6 bases. This CDR3 has 13 amino acids. Profiling that covered TCR beta VDJ and CDR3 relied on genomic DNA as its template. TCRdb processed the reads anew with MiXCR; each CDR3 protein has one entry. The sample lists 100,000 to 150,000 distinct CDR3 sequences, about two fifths seen once, with around 2.5% in the top ten.

The chain uses TRBV7-2 and TRBJ1-5; maybe TRBD1 (5 bases). Sequenced input: sorted CD4+, CD8+, or CD8+CD57+ T cells (not recorded which) from PBMCs. The receptor's source is a human donor with aplastic anemia. The CDR3, as DNA: TGTGCCAGCAGCTTAGCTGACAGTCAGCCCCAGCATTTT. This gives the protein CASSLADSQPQHF.